This TCR beta chain was captured by sequencing in a study of OX40 agonist ivuxolimab in advanced cancers. Overall study findings and caveats: There were, on average, more expanded clones in CD8+ T cells than in CD4+.

A single count supports this clone. The antigen remains unidentified. Assay: immunoSEQ multiplex PCR; the TCRdb copy retains only in-frame clones and omits some. The profile shows around 63,000 clones, approximately 85% of them singletons. Exclusion of a patient followed from autoimmune disease history or systemic immunosuppression. From germline, CDR1 is SGHTA and CDR2 FQGTGA. Between the trimmed V and J ends, which lost 1 base and 2 bases, there was a span of 9 bases. This CDR3 is 16 amino acids long. The receptor was derived from an adult with an advanced solid tumor such as melanoma, head and neck, liver or kidney cancer. The source material was CD4+ or CD8+ T cells sorted from blood, sampled in a trial of the OX40 agonist ivuxolimab. J is TRBJ2-6 and V is TRBV7-3; D is unresolved. As DNA, the CDR3 is TGTGCCAGCAGCTTAATGCCGGGCCCTGGGGCCAACGTCCTGACTTTC. The encoded protein is CASSLMPGPGANVLTF.